The clone carrying this T cell receptor beta chain turned up a few times. Its matching antigen is unknown. The CDR3 extends over 15 amino acids. The data belong to a study of graft-versus-host responses after intestinal transplantation. Overall study context: All recipients got anti-thymocyte globulin induction, then tacrolimus and steroids for approximately 3 years. Study-wide points: GvH clones occurred in recipient marrow; some first appeared in ileum or blood.

Produced via immunoSEQ multiplex PCR; TCRdb's table is partial and in-frame only. This sample has roughly 100,000 clones; roughly nine tenths occur once, and the top ten carry more than 0.8%. Sequencing was performed on unstimulated CD4+ T cells sorted from spleen or lymph node cells, taken before intestinal transplant. The receptor was isolated from a human donor who received an intestinal transplant. This rearrangement joins TRBV21-1 to TRBJ1-6; TRBD1 is taken as the D call from the table, unchecked against the DNA. TRBV21-1 is an annotated pseudogene. Here the CDR3 reads CASSKCDRGNSPLHF. CDR3 bases: TGTGCCAGCAGCAAATGCGACAGGGGAAATTCACCCCTCCACTTT.